The 23 T cell receptor beta chains reported below all come from one sample, sequenced in a study of T cells after yellow fever vaccination. TCRdb itself ran the 5' RACE reads through MiXCR, one entry per CDR3 protein. The data show more than 350,000 distinct CDR3 sequences, with roughly 10% seen just once and less than 20% held by the top ten. The source material was PBMCs, sampled on the day of the first yellow fever vaccination. The origin of the receptors is a man aged 18 to 30 who received the YFV17D yellow fever vaccine.

This clonotype came up a few times. The genes are TRBV6-6 and TRBJ1-1; 7 bases line up with TRBD1. Germline assignment: CDR1 MNHNY and CDR2 SVGAGI (reference sequence). The CDR3 has 13 amino acids. The V gene end was trimmed by 5 bases and the J gene end by 4 bases; junction bases not matched to a gene: 4. This CDR3 is CASSRDSSTEAFF. The CDR3 nucleotides are TGTGCCAGCAGTCGGGACAGTAGCACTGAAGCTTTCTTT.

J is TRBJ1-1 and V is TRBV4-2; possibly TRBD1 for D (6 bases). The germline V and J ends were trimmed by 1 base and 0 bases, with 9 bases remaining between them. This CDR3 is built from 15 residues. The V gene's germline CDR1 is LGHNA and CDR2 YNFKEQ. The CDR3: CASSQAQGMNTEAFF. The CDR3 DNA sequence: TGTGCCAGCAGCCAAGCGCAGGGGATGAACACTGAAGCTTTCTTT.

This chain links TRBV7-9 with TRBJ2-1; the D gene is possibly TRBD2 (6 bases). Germline CDR1 and CDR2: SEHNR and FQNEAQ (reference sequence). This CDR3 region has 15 residues. V was clipped by 5 bases and J by 6 bases, with 17 bases between them. The CDR3 region is CASSKSGTHANEQFF. The CDR3 region has the DNA TGTGCCAGCAGCAAATCCGGGACTCACGCCAATGAGCAGTTCTTC.

This clonotype was observed a handful of times. V is TRBV7-9 and J is TRBJ2-2; no reliable D call. Germline assignment: CDR1 SEHNR and CDR2 FQNEAQ (reference sequence). The CDR3 has 14 residues. Between the trimmed V and J ends, which lost 6 bases and 3 bases, there was a span of 11 bases. The CDR3 loop is CASRKVADTGELFF. The DNA of the CDR3 is TGTGCCAGCAGGAAGGTCGCGGACACCGGGGAGCTGTTTTTT.

This clonotype was found many times. V and J are TRBV5-4 and TRBJ2-7; no reliable D call. The CDR3 consists of 14 residues. From germline, CDR1 is SGHNT and CDR2 YYREEE (reference sequence). V lost 5 bases, J lost 10 bases, and 22 bases lay in between. The CDR3 DNA reads TGTGCCAGCAGTCACAAATCCGACAAGGCCGTTCAGTACGTC. Translation: CASSHKSDKAVQYV.

There are a few counts of this clonotype. The chain uses TRBV12-3 or TRBV12-4 and TRBJ2-3; D is uncertain. V lost 1 base and J lost 5, with 7 bases in between. This CDR3 comprises 13 residues. This chain's CDR3 is CASSLVSLDTQYF. For the CDR3, the DNA is TGTGCCAGCAGTTTAGTATCTTTAGATACGCAGTATTTT.

The V call is TRBV12-3 or TRBV12-4, the J call TRBJ1-6; 7 nucleotides agree with TRBD1. This CDR3 spans 15 amino acids. The ends lost 6 bases at V and 9 bases at J; junction bases unmatched: 11. CDR3 coding DNA: TGTGCCAGCAGCCGAGGGGGCGCCTTTGGTTCACCCCTCCACTTT. Translated: CASSRGGAFGSPLHF.

This clonotype was recorded a few times. The chain couples TRBV20-1 to TRBJ2-5; 8 nucleotides agree with TRBD1. The CDR3 extends over 17 amino acids. Germline V gene sequence: CDR1 DFQATT, CDR2 SNEGSKA (reference sequence). The trim removed 0 bases at V and 2 bases at J, leaving 11 bases unmatched. The CDR3 region has the DNA TGCAGTGCTAGAGATCCCCCAGGGGGCGCAGGGCAAGAGACCCAGTACTTC. It encodes CSARDPPGGAGQETQYF.

This clonotype was seen a handful of times. The CDR3 here is CSAPKVTNQPQHF. The CDR3, as DNA: TGCAGTGCTCCGAAGGTAACCAATCAGCCCCAGCATTTT. The V and J genes are TRBV20-1 and TRBJ1-5; D is ambiguous. The CDR3 consists of 13 residues. V shed 5 bases and J shed 3 bases, with 11 bases lying between them. Germline CDR1 DFQATT, CDR2 SNEGSKA (reference sequence).

Points on this clonotype: The junction and the germline gene differ at one end; a read error may be behind it. V and J are TRBV18 and TRBJ2-5, with 8 bases lining up with TRBD1. This CDR3 spans 16 amino acids. Germline CDR1 is KGHSH and CDR2 is LQKENI. CDR3 loop: CASSPVGQGGYEIQYF. DNA for the CDR3: TGTGCCAGCTCGCCGGTCGGACAGGGAGGATATGAGATCCAGTACTTC. Supplemented by reference TRBV18 and TRBJ2-5, the full variable domain reads NAGVMQNPRHLVRRRGQEARLRCSPMKGHSHVYWYRQLPEEGLKFMVYLQKENIIDESGMPKERFSAEFPKEGPSILRIQQVVRGDSAAYFCASSPVGQGGYEIQYFGPGTRLLVL.

This clonotype was observed a few times. The gene calls are TRBV5-1 and TRBJ2-7; D unclear. Per germline, CDR1 SGHRS and CDR2 YFSETQ. The CDR3 totals 15 residues. V dropped 0 bases and J dropped 0 bases, with 10 bases sitting between them. CDR3 residues: CASSLEGTSSYEQYF. In nucleotides, the CDR3 is TGCGCCAGCAGCTTGGAAGGCACAAGCTCCTACGAGCAGTACTTC. Full variable domain (remainder filled in from reference TRBV5-1 and TRBJ2-7): KAGVTQTPRYLIKTRGQQVTLSCSPISGHRSVSWYQQTPGQGLQFLFEYFSETQRNKGNFPGRFSGRQFSNSRSEMNVSTLELGDSALYLCASSLEGTSSYEQYFGPGTRLTVT.

The chain links TRBV6-5 to TRBJ2-7, with 9 nucleotides matching TRBD1. CDR1 and CDR2 from the germline V gene are MNHEY and SVGAGI. This CDR3 is built from 14 residues. The V segment lost 6 bases and the J segment 5 bases; nucleotides outside the gene matches: 8. CDR3 coding DNA: TGTGCCAGCAGCACCGGGACAGGGTTCGACGAGCAGTACTTC. It yields the protein CASSTGTGFDEQYF.

Details on this clonotype: Its ends do not fully match the called genes, so a read error is possible. V is TRBV7-7 and J is TRBJ2-3; 7 bases map to TRBD2. Germline V CDR1 and CDR2: SSHAT, FNYEAQ (reference sequence). The CDR3 has 15 residues. The CDR3 sequence is CASSLGGTITDTQYF. CDR3 sequence (DNA): TGTGCTAGCAGCTTGGGGGGGACTATCACAGATACGCAGTATTTT.

In DNA, the CDR3 is TGTGCCAGCAGTTACAAACCATCCTATGGCTACACCTTC. It is translated as CASSYKPSYGYTF. The gene calls are TRBV6-5 and TRBJ1-2; D is undetermined. Germline V gene sequence: CDR1 MNHEY, CDR2 SVGAGI. The length of the CDR3 is 13 residues. Trimming pared 2 bases from V and 4 bases from J, leaving 8 bases between.

This clonotype was recorded only once. This chain uses TRBV7-3 with TRBJ2-2, with a possible D match to TRBD1 (6 bases). Germline CDR1 reads SGHTA; CDR2 reads FQGTGA. V was cut by 5 bases and J by 2 bases, with 12 bases left in between. This CDR3 region has 15 residues. The CDR3 DNA is TGTGCCAGCAGCCCAGAGACAGGAAACACCGGGGAGCTGTTTTTT. Its protein is CASSPETGNTGELFF. Drawing the rest from reference TRBV7-3 and TRBJ2-2, the complete variable domain is GAGVSQTPSNKVTEKGKYVELRCDPISGHTALYWYRQSLGQGPEFLIYFQGTGAADDSGLPNDRFFAVRPEGSVSTLKIQRTERGDSAVYLCASSPETGNTGELFFGEGSRLTVL.

This clonotype was seen just once. This chain uses TRBV30 with TRBJ1-2, with D uncertain. V dropped 1 base and J dropped 4 bases, with 13 bases sitting between them. Germline V gene lookup returns CDR1 GTSNPN and CDR2 SVGIG (reference sequence). The CDR3 is made up of 14 amino acids. This CDR3 reads CAWSGGALSYGYTF. The CDR3 DNA reads TGTGCCTGGAGTGGAGGAGCCCTTTCCTATGGCTACACCTTC.

The chain employs TRBV11-2 and TRBJ1-3; a possible D gene is TRBD1 (5 bases). Trimming took off 5 bases at V and 0 bases at J, with 17 bases between the two ends. Germline V gene lookup returns CDR1 SGHAT and CDR2 FQNNGV. This CDR3 contains 17 residues. The CDR3 protein is CASSIRGNLLSGNTIYF. For the CDR3, the DNA is TGTGCCAGCAGCATACGGGGCAACTTACTCTCTGGAAACACCATATATTTT.

This clonotype appeared a few times. The CDR3 region is CSAWGAGTGAVNEQFF. The CDR3 DNA follows: TGCAGTGCTTGGGGGGCCGGGACAGGGGCAGTCAATGAGCAGTTCTTC. The chain carries TRBV20-1 and TRBJ2-1; 10 bases align to TRBD1. CDR3 length: 16 amino acids. The germline V gene encodes CDR1 DFQATT and CDR2 SNEGSKA (reference sequence). With V trimmed by 5 bases and J by 6 bases, 13 bases remained unmatched.

A note on this clonotype: One junction end disagrees with the germline gene, perhaps due to a read error. The chain uses TRBV12-3 or TRBV12-4 and TRBJ1-2; perhaps TRBD1 as D (5 bases). The CDR3 is made up of 18 amino acids. The CDR3, as DNA: TGTACCAGCACCGGAGGAGGGGAGGGGAAGCCTCATGTCTATGGCTACACCTTC. This codes for CTSTGGGEGKPHVYGYTF.

In this sample, this clonotype turned up many times. The chain links TRBV5-1 to TRBJ2-3, with D tentatively TRBD1 or TRBD2 (5 bases each). CDR1 and CDR2 (germline): SGHRS, YFSETQ. The CDR3 extends over 14 amino acids. Trimming took off 4 bases at V and 9 bases at J, with 18 bases between the two ends. CDR3 in amino acids: CASSPSSGGGTQYF. The CDR3 coding sequence is TGCGCCAGCAGCCCTTCCAGCGGTGGGGGAACGCAGTATTTT. Drawing the rest from reference TRBV5-1 and TRBJ2-3, the complete variable domain is KAGVTQTPRYLIKTRGQQVTLSCSPISGHRSVSWYQQTPGQGLQFLFEYFSETQRNKGNFPGRFSGRQFSNSRSEMNVSTLELGDSALYLCASSPSSGGGTQYFGPGTRLTVL.

The chain combines TRBV7-8 with TRBJ1-5; D gene ambiguous. CDR1 and CDR2 (germline): SGHVS, FQNEAQ. V shed 5 bases and J shed 3 bases, with 8 bases lying between them. This CDR3 contains 13 residues. CDR3 bases: TGTGCCAGCAGCACCCGACACAATCAGCCCCAGCATTTT. Translation: CASSTRHNQPQHF.

This clonotype occurred a few times. The gene calls are TRBV28 and TRBJ2-7, with TRBD1 matching 7 bases. The CDR3 is made up of 16 amino acids. CDR1 and CDR2 (germline): MDHEN, SYDVKM. The trim removed 5 bases at V and 0 bases at J, leaving 10 bases unmatched. In DNA form, the CDR3 reads TGTGCCAGCAGTGCTCCCTCGGGACAGAGCTCCTACGAGCAGTACGTC. Amino acid sequence: CASSAPSGQSSYEQYV.

The CDR3 loop is CASSPGTGVSGELFF. DNA for the CDR3: TGTGCCAGCAGCCCCGGGACAGGGGTGTCCGGGGAGCTGTTTTTT. V gene TRBV5-4 combines with J gene TRBJ2-2; 10 positions agree with TRBD1. Per germline, CDR1 SGHNT and CDR2 YYREEE (reference sequence). This CDR3 contains 15 residues. J gave up 6 bases and V 4 bases, and 6 bases lay outside the gene matches.